This record looks at one T cell receptor (beta chain) sequence and its context. Which antigen it targets is not known. No base qualities exist here, and no much larger clone lies one base off it. CDR1 is given as SGHTA and CDR2 as FQGTGA, both from the germline V gene. There are 14 amino acids in the CDR3, from cysteine to phenylalanine inclusive. CDR3 DNA only is kept here, 42 bases in frame from base 1. The germline V end is reduced by 0 bases and the J end by 4 bases; junction bases left unmatched: 3. The sample belongs to a study of blood T cell repertoires in COVID-19 (dated by TCRdb to 2019 to 2021). About the full investigation: The collaborator samples originated in the United States, Italy and Spain and spanned the acute and convalescent phases of COVID-19. A freely available public database, intended as a resource for researchers studying the immune response to SARS-CoV-2, is where the repertoires were released. Deeply sampled blood TCRbeta repertoires from subjects exposed to, actively infected with, or recovered from COVID-19 were included in the dataset. The samples were drawn from two sources: the first 160 participants of the ongoing ImmuneRACE study, and 1,000 to 1,500 subjects contributed by 6 global collaborators. The sample metadata nearly always contained a de-identified subject ID, COVID-19 status, age in years and sex. The prospective study material was composed of cDNA or gDNA derived from T cells, B-cell-depleted T cells, or PBMCs. Where available, HLA class I and class II types were taken from metadata supplied by the sample provider and were not determined by assay-based typing.

The immunoSEQ Assay, a bias-controlled multiplex PCR, was used to amplify TCRbeta CDR3 regions from genomic DNA. For the original study's pipeline: The number of nucleated cells in each sample was estimated by amplification of reference gene primers within the assay. To quantify the absolute abundance of each unique TCRbeta CDR3 rearrangement, sequence reads were collapsed and filtered. For each sample, productive Simpson clonality was calculated by taking the square root of Simpson's diversity index across productive rearrangements. Drawn from immuneACCESS, this table holds only the in-frame rearrangements with V and J called that TCRdb kept. Clones are partly lost; checked studies trace under half to an unresolved V gene and leave the rest unexplained. V and J calls plus clone size are reproduced from that table; the DNA served to infer D and trimming. The sample table shows 440,000 or so clones, and approximately 89% are seen once. The ten largest clones add up to roughly 1.6% of the sample.

One collaborating source in Seattle enrolled patients while the patients were actively infected and followed the patients over time throughout the course of disease. Collaborating institutions collected whole blood in K2EDTA tubes following their own protocols. Collaborator samples were shipped for TCRbeta analysis as frozen whole blood, isolated PBMCs, or DNA extracted from either sample type. Overall study results and their limits: The amount of clinical and demographic metadata varied by source and participant and was provided uncurated.

The sequencing sample was made of peripheral blood. The sequence derives from a woman in her thirties or forties with COVID-19, enrolled during active disease. Recombination linked TRBV7-3 to TRBJ2-7; TRBD2 fits 7 bases in the junction. At the DNA level, the sequence is TGTGCCAGCAGCTTAACTTCCGGGGGGTACGAGCAGTACTTC. This encodes CASSLTSGGYEQYF.